The clone carrying this T cell receptor (beta chain) has just a few counts. Its antigen is unidentified. This record comes from a study of CD8 T cells in ankylosing spondylitis. Deletions cut 6 bases from V and 2 bases from J, with 17 bases between. CDR1 and CDR2 (germline): DFQATT, SNEGSKA (reference sequence). The CDR3 is 14 residues long. Quantitative 5'-RACE with molecular barcodes produced the TCR beta libraries. One entry per CDR3 protein results from TCRdb running MiXCR on the 5' RACE reads. The table has about 480,000 distinct CDR3 sequences, roughly 18% seen once. Overall study results and limits: It was reported that disease-linked clones were significantly enriched in matched ankylosing spondylitis synovial fluid. Seemingly characteristic of ankylosing spondylitis blood was a TCR beta motif consisting of several highly homologous variants. Researchers report that disease-linked clones proved CD8+ and relatively rare in peripheral blood.

The sequencing sample was made of blood, either unsorted or a sorted T cell fraction (not recorded which). The receptor's source is a male donor with ankylosing spondylitis. The chain recombines TRBV20-1 with TRBJ2-7; either TRBD1 or TRBD2 may fit D (6 bases each). CDR3 sequence (DNA): TGCAGTGCGAACTTGGGGGGCAAACCCTACGAGCAGTACTTC. This gives the protein CSANLGGKPYEQYF.